Detailed here is one T cell receptor (beta chain). Its target is unknown. These data come from a study of shared clonotypes between healthy human individuals. For each subset, genomic DNA was distributed in equal portions over several immunoSEQ plates. Sequenced by immunoSEQ multiplex PCR; TCRdb stores in-frame clones only, minus some. In the table there are around 600,000 clones, 85% to 95% of which are singletons. CD45RO-negative, CCR7-positively selected cells formed the naive CD8 fraction, excluding terminally differentiated effector memory CD45RA+ cells. All the donors were Caucasian adults who lived in Nashville, Tennessee. CDR3 length equals 15 residues. Trimming took off 1 base at V and 1 base at J, with 8 bases between the two ends. The germline V gene has CDR1 SGHRS and CDR2 YFSETQ. Study-level points and caveats: Sampling was confined to blood; repertoires within tissues likely differ. Naive subsets generally had larger estimated richness than memory subsets.

The sequenced sample consisted of naive CD8+ T cells sorted from blood. The V and J genes are TRBV5-1 and TRBJ2-2; tentative D call: TRBD2 (5 bases). This TCR came from a young woman in good health. CDR3 sequence: CASSLSGENTGELFF. The CDR3 DNA reads TGCGCCAGCAGCTTGTCCGGGGAGAACACCGGGGAGCTGTTTTTT.